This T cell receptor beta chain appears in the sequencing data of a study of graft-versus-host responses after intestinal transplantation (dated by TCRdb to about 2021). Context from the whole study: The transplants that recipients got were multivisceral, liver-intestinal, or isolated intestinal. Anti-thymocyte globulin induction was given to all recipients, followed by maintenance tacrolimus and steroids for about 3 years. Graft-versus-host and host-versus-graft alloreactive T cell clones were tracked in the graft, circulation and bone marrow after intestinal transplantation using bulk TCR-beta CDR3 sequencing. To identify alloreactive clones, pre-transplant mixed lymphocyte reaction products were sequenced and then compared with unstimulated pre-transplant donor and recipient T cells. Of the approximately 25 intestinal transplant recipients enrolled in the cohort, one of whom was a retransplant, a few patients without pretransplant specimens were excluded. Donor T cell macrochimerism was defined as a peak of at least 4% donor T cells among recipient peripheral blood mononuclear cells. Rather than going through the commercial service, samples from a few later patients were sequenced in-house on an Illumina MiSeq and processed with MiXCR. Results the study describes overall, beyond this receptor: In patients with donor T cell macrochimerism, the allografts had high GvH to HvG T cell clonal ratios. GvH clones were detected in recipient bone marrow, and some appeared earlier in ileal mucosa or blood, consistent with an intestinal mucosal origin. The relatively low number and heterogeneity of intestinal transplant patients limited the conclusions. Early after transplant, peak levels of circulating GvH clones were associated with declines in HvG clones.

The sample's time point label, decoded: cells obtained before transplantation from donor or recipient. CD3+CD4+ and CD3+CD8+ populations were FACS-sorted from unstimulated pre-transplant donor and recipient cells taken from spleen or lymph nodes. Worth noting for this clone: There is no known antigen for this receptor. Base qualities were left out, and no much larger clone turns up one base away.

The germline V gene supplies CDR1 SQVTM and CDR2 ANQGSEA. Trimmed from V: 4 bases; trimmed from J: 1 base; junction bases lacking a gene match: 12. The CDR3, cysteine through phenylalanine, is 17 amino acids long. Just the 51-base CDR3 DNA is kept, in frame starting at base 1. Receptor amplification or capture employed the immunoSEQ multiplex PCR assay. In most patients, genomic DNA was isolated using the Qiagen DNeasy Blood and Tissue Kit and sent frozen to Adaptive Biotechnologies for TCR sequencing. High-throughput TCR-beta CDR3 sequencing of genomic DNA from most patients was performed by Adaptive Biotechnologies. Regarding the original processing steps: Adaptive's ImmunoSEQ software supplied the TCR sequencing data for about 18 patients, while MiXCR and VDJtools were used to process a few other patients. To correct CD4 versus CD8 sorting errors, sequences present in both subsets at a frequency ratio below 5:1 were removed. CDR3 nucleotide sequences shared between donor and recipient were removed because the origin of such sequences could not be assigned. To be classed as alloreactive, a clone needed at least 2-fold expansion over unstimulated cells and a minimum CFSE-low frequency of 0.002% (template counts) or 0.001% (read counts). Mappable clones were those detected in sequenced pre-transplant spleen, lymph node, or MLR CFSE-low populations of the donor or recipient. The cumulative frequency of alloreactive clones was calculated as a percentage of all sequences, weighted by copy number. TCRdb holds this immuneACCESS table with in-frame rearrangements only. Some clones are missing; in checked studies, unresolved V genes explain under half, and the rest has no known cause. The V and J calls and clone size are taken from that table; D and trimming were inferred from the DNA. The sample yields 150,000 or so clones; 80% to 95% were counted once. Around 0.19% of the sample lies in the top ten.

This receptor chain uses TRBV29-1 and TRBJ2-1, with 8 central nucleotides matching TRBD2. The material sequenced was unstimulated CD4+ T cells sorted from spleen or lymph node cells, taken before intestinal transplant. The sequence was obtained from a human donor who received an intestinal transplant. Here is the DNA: TGCAGCGTTGGAGACCCCGCGGCGGGAGGATCCTACAATGAGCAGTTCTTC. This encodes CSVGDPAAGGSYNEQFF.